This paragraph covers one T cell receptor beta chain sequence. Its antigen is as yet unknown. Noted treatment: oral pan-JAK inhibitor, 5-10 mg twice daily. Cell sorting was applied to PBMCs, and CD4+ and CD8+ T cells were collected. Germline V gene sequence: CDR1 SGHAT, CDR2 FQNNGV. Trimming shortened V by 3 bases and J by 0 bases, and 10 bases separated the two germline ends. This CDR3 comprises 15 residues. The sequencing template was cDNA reverse transcribed from extracted RNA. This table comes from immunoSEQ multiplex PCR, and its TCRdb copy is limited to in-frame clones, with some not included. The table has 190,000 or so clones, roughly 62% seen once. The data stem from a study of CD8+ T cells in alopecia areata. Study-wide results and limits: In scalp, tofacitinib significantly decreased clonality and expanded CD8+ clones among the top 100. Persistence of many expanded lesional clones was seen in scalp and blood during tofacitinib.

Sequences were derived from CD8+ T cells sorted from blood, sampled at week 24, from a patient treated with tofacitinib. The gene calls are TRBV11-2 and TRBJ2-3; D gene unclear. The TCR sequence derives from a human donor with alopecia areata. CDR3 DNA sequence: TGTGCCAGCAGCTTTGGGCCATATAGCACAGATACGCAGTATTTT. Encoded protein: CASSFGPYSTDTQYF.